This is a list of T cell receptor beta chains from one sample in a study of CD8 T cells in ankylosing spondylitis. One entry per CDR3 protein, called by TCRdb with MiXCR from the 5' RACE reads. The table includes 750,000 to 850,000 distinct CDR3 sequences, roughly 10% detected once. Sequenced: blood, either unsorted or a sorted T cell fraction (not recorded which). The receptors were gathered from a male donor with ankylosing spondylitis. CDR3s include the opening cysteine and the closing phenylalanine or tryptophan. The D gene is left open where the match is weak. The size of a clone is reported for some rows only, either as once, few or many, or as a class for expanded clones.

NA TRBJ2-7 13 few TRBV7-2 CASSRPGSYEQYF TGTGCCAGCAGCCGCCCAGGGTCGTACGAGCAGTACTTC
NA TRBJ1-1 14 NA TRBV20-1 CSADPGLGNTEAFF TGCAGTGCTGATCCAGGGTTGGGGAACACTGAAGCTTTCTTT
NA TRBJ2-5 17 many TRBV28 CASTLGQMSWYQETQYF TGTGCCAGCACCCTCGGGCAGATGAGCTGGTACCAAGAGACCCAGTACTTC
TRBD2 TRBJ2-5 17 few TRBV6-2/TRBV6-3 CANKNRLAGDQQETQYF TGTGCCAACAAGAATCGACTAGCGGGGGACCAGCAAGAGACCCAGTACTTC
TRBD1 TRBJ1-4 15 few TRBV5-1 CASSLIGTGYEKLFF TGCGCCAGCAGCTTGATAGGGACAGGGTATGAAAAACTGTTTTTT
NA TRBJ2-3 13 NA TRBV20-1 CSASVSITDTQYF TGCAGTGCTAGTGTCAGTATCACAGATACGCAGTATTTT
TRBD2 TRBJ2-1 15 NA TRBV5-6 CASSVLAGGHGEQFF TGTGCCAGCAGCGTTCTAGCGGGAGGGCACGGTGAGCAGTTCTTC
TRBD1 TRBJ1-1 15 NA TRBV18 CASSPLQGDSAEAFF TGTGCCAGCTCACCACTTCAGGGGGATTCCGCTGAAGCTTTCTTT
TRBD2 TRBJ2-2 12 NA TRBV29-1 CSVNGRTGELFF TGCAGCGTCAACGGGAGGACCGGGGAGCTGTTTTTT
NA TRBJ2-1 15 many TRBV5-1 CASSPEQSSYNEQFF TGCGCCAGCAGCCCGGAACAGAGCTCCTACAATGAGCAGTTCTTC
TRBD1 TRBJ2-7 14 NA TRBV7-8 CASSLLSQGYEQYF TGTGCCAGCAGCCTACTTTCACAGGGGTACGAGCAGTACTTC
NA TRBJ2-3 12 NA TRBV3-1 CASSLGDTAQYF TGTGCCAGCAGCCTAGGGGACACTGCGCAGTATTTT